These 14 T cell receptor beta chains were all obtained from the same sample, sequenced in a study of blood T cell repertoires in COVID-19. TCRdb's copy holds only in-frame clones and misses some; the assay was immunoSEQ multiplex PCR. The sample holds roughly 380,000 clones, over 75% seen once. Sequencing was performed on PBMCs or T cells enriched from blood (not recorded which). These receptors were taken from a young man who had recovered from COVID-19.

The CDR3 region has the DNA TGTGCCAGCAGTGAAATCGGGACAGGGGTTGGGGAGACCCAGTACTTC. Translated: CASSEIGTGVGETQYF. This chain uses TRBV6-1 with TRBJ2-5; 10 nucleotides line up with TRBD1. Per the germline V gene, CDR1 is MNHNS and CDR2 is SASEGT. The CDR3 sequence is 16 residues long. Trimming cost V 2 bases and J 5 bases; bases outside gene matches: 8.

V is TRBV11-2 and J is TRBJ2-5; D is uncertain. CDR1 is SGHAT and CDR2 is FQNNGV in the germline V gene. The CDR3 sequence is 13 residues long. Trimming cost V 5 bases and J 7 bases, with 14 bases left between them. In DNA form, the CDR3 reads TGTGCCAGCAGCAACCCCGGGTCCGGGACCCAGTACTTC. Its protein product is CASSNPGSGTQYF.

This clone was seen once. The V call is TRBV30, the J call TRBJ1-5; TRBD1 matches at 7 bases. Trimming removed 4 bases from V and 4 bases from J; junction bases left unmatched: 4. This CDR3 comprises 13 residues. Germline CDR1 reads GTSNPN; CDR2 reads SVGIG (reference sequence). The CDR3: CAWTGQDNQPQHF. For the CDR3, the DNA is TGTGCCTGGACCGGACAGGATAATCAGCCCCAGCATTTT.

The rearrangement uses TRBV19 and TRBJ1-5, with D perhaps matching TRBD1 (6 bases). V lost 0 bases to trimming and J lost 7 bases, with 10 bases between them. From germline, CDR1 is LNHDA and CDR2 SQIVND (reference sequence). The CDR3 is 14 amino acids. The CDR3 protein is CASSIDLGGQPQHF. The CDR3 nucleotides read TGTGCCAGTAGTATAGATCTAGGGGGACAGCCCCAGCATTTT.

The J gene is TRBJ1-1, the V gene TRBV5-1; the match to TRBD1 covers 7 bases. Germline lookup yields CDR1 SGHRS and CDR2 YFSETQ. This CDR3 is built from 15 residues. V shed 7 bases and J 0 bases; nucleotides not matched to a gene: 9. CDR3 sequence (DNA): TGCGCCAGCCGACAGGGAGGTGTGATGAACACTGAAGCTTTCTTT. This gives the protein CASRQGGVMNTEAFF.

This chain joins TRBV29-1 and TRBJ2-1; D remains unclear. The CDR3 totals 13 residues. The germline CDR1 and CDR2 sequences are SQVTM and ANQGSEA. V was shortened by 3 bases and J by 3 bases, with 9 bases between the two germline ends. The CDR3 sequence is CSVDRHNYNEQFF. Here the CDR3 DNA reads TGCAGCGTTGACAGACATAACTACAATGAGCAGTTCTTC.

V is TRBV11-3 and J is TRBJ2-3; a weak D match, TRBD1 (6 bases). This CDR3 comprises 15 residues. Germline V gene data show CDR1 as SGHNT and CDR2 as YENEEA. V was trimmed by 5 bases and J by 3 bases, leaving 15 bases between them. CDR3 sequence reads: CASSPGTLGTDTQYF. Here the CDR3 DNA reads TGTGCCAGCAGCCCCGGGACATTGGGGACAGATACGCAGTATTTT.

This rearrangement joins TRBV15 to TRBJ1-1; D ambiguous. Trimming took off 3 bases at V and 2 bases at J, with 7 bases between the two ends. CDR3 length: 13 amino acids. CDR1 and CDR2 from the germline V gene are LNHNV and YYDKDF (reference sequence). CDR3 protein: CATSRVSNTEAFF. CDR3 coding DNA: TGTGCCACCAGCAGGGTCAGTAACACTGAAGCTTTCTTT.

CDR3 DNA: TGCGCCAGCAGCTTGGCTACAGTGAACACTGAAGCTTTCTTT. This sequence encodes CASSLATVNTEAFF. The chain is built from TRBV5-1 and TRBJ1-1; D unresolved. The germline CDR1 and CDR2 sequences are SGHRS and YFSETQ. V lost 0 bases and J 0 bases, leaving 6 bases between the germline ends. CDR3 length equals 14 residues.

Concerning this clone: At the DNA level, this CDR3 is encoded by other sequences in the same sample as well. The rearrangement joins TRBV6-5 to TRBJ1-2, with 10 bases fitting TRBD1. This CDR3 is built from 14 residues. Unmatched junction bases numbered 2, after V lost 5 bases and J lost 2 bases. The germline V gene has CDR1 MNHEY and CDR2 SVGAGI. The CDR3 nucleotides read TGTGCCAGCAGTCCGGGACAGGGGAACTATGGCTACACCTTC. It codes for CASSPGQGNYGYTF.

This clone appeared a few times. This chain connects TRBV4-1 to TRBJ1-1, with D possibly matching TRBD1 (5 bases). Germline V lookup: CDR1 MGHRA, CDR2 YSYEKL. Trimming left V 2 bases short and J 0 bases short, with 13 bases between. The CDR3 is 16 residues long. The CDR3 nucleotides read TGCGCCAGCAGCCAATCTCTACACAGGATGAACACTGAAGCTTTCTTT. Translated, it gives CASSQSLHRMNTEAFF.

A single count supports this clone. The chain combines TRBV9 with TRBJ1-2; perhaps TRBD1 as D (6 bases). This CDR3 has 15 amino acids. The V gene lost 3 bases and the J gene lost 1 base, with 13 bases spanning the gap. Germline V CDR1 and CDR2: SGDLS, YYNGEE. CDR3 coding DNA: TGTGCCAGCAGCGGAGGACAGAGCCTTAACTATGGCTACACCTTC. Encoded protein: CASSGGQSLNYGYTF.

The rearrangement uses TRBV30 and TRBJ1-3; D not certain. This CDR3 region has 14 residues. V was clipped by 5 bases and J by 0 bases, with 11 bases between them. Germline loops: CDR1 GTSNPN, CDR2 SVGIG (reference sequence). The CDR3 DNA follows: TGTGCCTGGGGTCGGGATTACTCTGGAAACACCATATATTTT. Its translation: CAWGRDYSGNTIYF.

This clone has just one count. The chain couples TRBV9 to TRBJ1-3; D is unclear. The CDR3 is 15 amino acids. V lost 0 bases and J lost 4, with 11 bases in between. CDR1 SGDLS and CDR2 YYNGEE come from the germline V gene. The CDR3 sequence: CASSVALGSGNTIYF. CDR3 in DNA: TGTGCCAGCAGCGTAGCACTCGGTTCGGGAAACACCATATATTTT.